What follows are 22 T cell receptor beta chains derived from one specimen sequenced in a study of shared clonotypes between healthy human individuals. TCRdb's table, derived via immunoSEQ multiplex PCR, lists solely in-frame clones and lacks some. The data show more than 1 million clones, about 80% seen once. The sequenced material came from memory CD4+ T cells from PBMCs. Subset in this sample: CD45RA-negative fraction. These receptors all come from a man between 18 and 29 years old in good health. Some clones in this sample may be carry-over from other donors' samples.

This clone was detected many times. The chain is built from TRBV5-4 and TRBJ2-7; a weak D match, TRBD2 (6 bases). The germline V gene has CDR1 SGHNT and CDR2 YYREEE (reference sequence). Trimming took off 6 bases at V and 6 bases at J, with 19 bases between the two ends. The CDR3 has 14 amino acids. CDR3 in amino acids: CASTLRGGPFEQYF. In DNA form, the CDR3 reads TGTGCCAGCACCCTTCGAGGAGGGCCGTTCGAGCAGTACTTC.

The chain combines TRBV1 with TRBJ2-5; the table's D call, TRBD2, has no DNA check behind it. TRBV1 is a known pseudogene. The CDR3 spans 16 residues. The CDR3 loop is CTSSQGGGGSQETQYF. As DNA, the CDR3 is TGCACCAGCAGCCAAGGAGGCGGAGGAAGCCAAGAGACCCAGTACTTC.

This clone was observed a single time. The likely explanation is a read error, given a far larger clone one base away. The V gene is TRBV2, the J gene TRBJ1-5; no definite D call. Looked up from germline, CDR1 is SNHLY and CDR2 is FYNNEI. V was clipped by 1 base and J by 6 bases, with 7 bases between them. This CDR3 comprises 13 residues. The CDR3 sequence is CASSEDGIQPQHF. The CDR3 coding sequence is TGTGCCAGCAGTGAAGATGGTATTCAGCCCCAGCATTTT.

CDR3 sequence: CASSLSTGSDYGYTF. The CDR3 DNA reads as TGCGCCAGCAGCTTGAGTACGGGATCGGACTATGGCTACACCTTC. The rearrangement links TRBV5-1 to TRBJ1-2; D uncertain. The germline gives CDR1 SGHRS, CDR2 YFSETQ. The V gene lost 1 base and the J gene lost 3 bases, with 13 bases spanning the gap. The CDR3 runs 15 residues.

The rearrangement joins TRBV7-3 to TRBJ2-2; D call uncertain. The CDR3 runs 13 residues. The germline gives CDR1 SGHTA, CDR2 FQGTGA. V lost 3 bases, J lost 3 bases, and 5 bases lay in between. In DNA form, the CDR3 reads TGTGCCAGCAGCTTCGAATACACCGGGGAGCTGTTTTTT. This codes for CASSFEYTGELFF.

The chain links TRBV29-1 to TRBJ2-7; tentative D call: TRBD2 (7 bases). The CDR3 length is 14 residues. V lost 6 bases to trimming and J lost 5 bases, with 20 bases between them. The germline V gene has CDR1 SQVTM and CDR2 ANQGSEA. CDR3 loop: CSVGTWGGPNEQYF. In DNA, the CDR3 is TGCAGCGTAGGGACTTGGGGGGGCCCCAACGAGCAGTACTTC.

This chain connects TRBV18 to TRBJ2-5; D not certain. The CDR3 has 12 residues. Trimming pared 6 bases from V and 0 bases from J, leaving 5 bases between. Germline values: CDR1 KGHSH, CDR2 LQKENI. The CDR3 sequence is CASSRNQETQYF. CDR3 nucleotide sequence: TGTGCCAGCTCCCGAAACCAAGAGACCCAGTACTTC.

The genes are TRBV27 and TRBJ1-2, with TRBD1 matching 7 bases. There are 16 residues in the CDR3. J was trimmed by 6 bases and V by 2 bases; bases with no gene match: 12. From germline, CDR1 is MNHEY and CDR2 SMNVEV (reference sequence). The DNA of the CDR3 is TGTGCCAGCAGTTTAACCTTGACAGGGAGGTCGGATGGCTACACCTTC. Its translation: CASSLTLTGRSDGYTF.

This rearrangement joins TRBV19 to TRBJ1-1; D ambiguous. Trimming stripped 6 bases from V and 8 bases from J, with 16 bases between. Germline V CDR1 and CDR2: LNHDA, SQIVND (reference sequence). There are 13 residues in the CDR3. In DNA form, the CDR3 reads TGTGCCAGTAGCGTTGCCAGCCCCCCCGAAGCTTTCTTT. Translating it yields CASSVASPPEAFF.

This chain joins TRBV5-6 and TRBJ2-1, with D tentatively TRBD1 (6 bases). The V gene lost 0 bases and the J gene lost 7 bases, with 14 bases spanning the gap. The CDR3 contains 15 residues. Germline V gives CDR1 SGHDT, CDR2 YYEEEE. CDR3 coding DNA: TGTGCCAGCAGCTTGGAACAGGTCAGGGGTAATGAGCAGTTCTTC. Translated, it gives CASSLEQVRGNEQFF.

The chain employs TRBV29-1 and TRBJ1-2; D might be TRBD1 (6 bases). The V and J ends lost 5 bases and 2 bases respectively, with 15 bases between them. The CDR3 sequence is 14 residues long. Germline CDR1 is SQVTM and CDR2 is ANQGSEA. The CDR3 DNA follows: TGCAGCGTTCAAGGCAGGGGAGAGAACTATGGCTACACCTTC. Translation gives CSVQGRGENYGYTF.

Many counts were recorded for this clone. The CDR3 DNA sequence: TGTGCCAGCAGAACAGGGGTCTCGAACACCGGGGAGCTGTTTTTT. It encodes CASRTGVSNTGELFF. The chain is built from TRBV27 and TRBJ2-2; 7 bases line up with TRBD1. V shed 6 bases and J 0 bases; nucleotides not matched to a gene: 4. The CDR3 contains 15 residues. Per germline, CDR1 MNHEY and CDR2 SMNVEV (reference sequence).

The CDR3 DNA sequence: TGTGCCAGCTCACCAGGTAGGCTAACTGAAGCTTTCTTT. Residues: CASSPGRLTEAFF. This chain connects TRBV18 to TRBJ1-1; D is unclear. CDR3 length equals 13 residues. Trimming shortened V by 2 bases and J by 5 bases, and 9 bases separated the two germline ends. The germline V gene encodes CDR1 KGHSH and CDR2 LQKENI.

This chain links TRBV7-3 with TRBJ2-6, with a weak D call TRBD2 (6 bases). The CDR3 loop spans 15 amino acids. CDR1 and CDR2 (germline): SGHTA, FQGTGA. The germline V and J ends were trimmed by 8 bases and 4 bases, with 15 bases remaining between them. In nucleotides, the CDR3 is TGTGCCAGCTGCCCCGGCGGGGCCGGGGCCAACGTCCTGACTTTC. Translated: CASCPGGAGANVLTF.

In the case of this clone: Other DNA sequences in this specimen translate into the identical CDR3. This sequence joins TRBV6-5 and TRBJ2-7; D may be TRBD1 (5 bases). Trimming took off 6 bases at V and 4 bases at J, with 10 bases between the two ends. There are 12 residues in the CDR3. Germline CDR1 reads MNHEY; CDR2 reads SVGAGI. The CDR3 here is CASRPPGYEQYF. The CDR3 DNA sequence: TGTGCCAGCAGGCCCCCAGGGTACGAGCAGTACTTC.

The V gene is TRBV30, the J gene TRBJ2-3; D perhaps matches TRBD1 (5 bases). The V gene's germline CDR1 is GTSNPN and CDR2 SVGIG (reference sequence). With 7 bases removed from V and 1 base from J, the gap between germline ends came to 15 bases. The CDR3 sequence is 14 residues long. CDR3 in amino acids: CAYSVRRGTDTQYF. CDR3 bases: TGTGCCTACAGTGTACGCAGGGGCACAGATACGCAGTATTTT.

This clone was seen a few times. CDR3 sequence (DNA): TGTGCCAGCAGCCAAGAAGTAGCGTTGAATGGGGCTGAGCAGTTCTTC. It encodes CASSQEVALNGAEQFF. The chain joins TRBV4-2 to TRBJ2-1; D possibly uses TRBD1 or TRBD2 (5 bases each). V was cut by 0 bases and J by 9 bases, with 18 bases left in between. This CDR3 comprises 16 residues. Germline V gives CDR1 LGHNA, CDR2 YNFKEQ.

This chain uses TRBV6-5 with TRBJ2-7; D remains unclear. Germline V lookup: CDR1 MNHEY, CDR2 SVGAGI. This CDR3 has 16 amino acids. Trimming cost V 2 bases and J 4 bases, with 18 bases left between them. The CDR3 here is CASSYLTGNRPYEQYF. For the CDR3, the DNA is TGTGCCAGCAGTTACCTAACGGGTAATCGGCCTTACGAGCAGTACTTC.

The rearrangement links TRBV2 to TRBJ1-2; the D is unclear. The V end lost 1 base, the J end lost 8 bases, and 11 bases lay between the germline ends. The germline CDR1 and CDR2 sequences are SNHLY and FYNNEI. The length of the CDR3 is 13 residues. The CDR3 bases are TGTGCCAGCAGTGAAGAGGGCGGGCGGGGCTACACCTTC. This translates into CASSEEGGRGYTF.

This rearrangement joins TRBV15 to TRBJ2-7; the D is unclear. Germline V CDR1 and CDR2: LNHNV, YYDKDF (reference sequence). This CDR3 comprises 17 residues. V was clipped by 3 bases and J by 0 bases, with 18 bases between them. The CDR3 bases are TGTGCCACCAGCAGCGGAACATTAGTTGGGTTCTCCTACGAGCAGTACTTC. Protein sequence: CATSSGTLVGFSYEQYF.

The chain couples TRBV25-1 to TRBJ2-2; 10 bases match TRBD1. After removal of 5 bases from V and 5 bases from J, the junction contained 11 bases not matched to a gene. The germline V gene has CDR1 MGHDK and CDR2 SYGVNS. The CDR3 consists of 17 residues. The CDR3 region is CASSSRIGQGGTGELFF. CDR3 coding DNA: TGTGCCAGCAGTTCCAGGATCGGACAGGGGGGGACCGGGGAGCTGTTTTTT.

The chain couples TRBV12-5 to TRBJ1-3, with TRBD1 matching over 7 bases. Trimming at V came to 7 bases and at J to 0 bases, leaving 9 bases not matched to a gene. Germline lookup yields CDR1 LGHNT and CDR2 FRNRAP. This CDR3 contains 16 residues. In DNA, the CDR3 is TGTGCTAGTGCCCCGGACAGGTCCGTCTCTGGAAACACCATATATTTT. Protein product: CASAPDRSVSGNTIYF.